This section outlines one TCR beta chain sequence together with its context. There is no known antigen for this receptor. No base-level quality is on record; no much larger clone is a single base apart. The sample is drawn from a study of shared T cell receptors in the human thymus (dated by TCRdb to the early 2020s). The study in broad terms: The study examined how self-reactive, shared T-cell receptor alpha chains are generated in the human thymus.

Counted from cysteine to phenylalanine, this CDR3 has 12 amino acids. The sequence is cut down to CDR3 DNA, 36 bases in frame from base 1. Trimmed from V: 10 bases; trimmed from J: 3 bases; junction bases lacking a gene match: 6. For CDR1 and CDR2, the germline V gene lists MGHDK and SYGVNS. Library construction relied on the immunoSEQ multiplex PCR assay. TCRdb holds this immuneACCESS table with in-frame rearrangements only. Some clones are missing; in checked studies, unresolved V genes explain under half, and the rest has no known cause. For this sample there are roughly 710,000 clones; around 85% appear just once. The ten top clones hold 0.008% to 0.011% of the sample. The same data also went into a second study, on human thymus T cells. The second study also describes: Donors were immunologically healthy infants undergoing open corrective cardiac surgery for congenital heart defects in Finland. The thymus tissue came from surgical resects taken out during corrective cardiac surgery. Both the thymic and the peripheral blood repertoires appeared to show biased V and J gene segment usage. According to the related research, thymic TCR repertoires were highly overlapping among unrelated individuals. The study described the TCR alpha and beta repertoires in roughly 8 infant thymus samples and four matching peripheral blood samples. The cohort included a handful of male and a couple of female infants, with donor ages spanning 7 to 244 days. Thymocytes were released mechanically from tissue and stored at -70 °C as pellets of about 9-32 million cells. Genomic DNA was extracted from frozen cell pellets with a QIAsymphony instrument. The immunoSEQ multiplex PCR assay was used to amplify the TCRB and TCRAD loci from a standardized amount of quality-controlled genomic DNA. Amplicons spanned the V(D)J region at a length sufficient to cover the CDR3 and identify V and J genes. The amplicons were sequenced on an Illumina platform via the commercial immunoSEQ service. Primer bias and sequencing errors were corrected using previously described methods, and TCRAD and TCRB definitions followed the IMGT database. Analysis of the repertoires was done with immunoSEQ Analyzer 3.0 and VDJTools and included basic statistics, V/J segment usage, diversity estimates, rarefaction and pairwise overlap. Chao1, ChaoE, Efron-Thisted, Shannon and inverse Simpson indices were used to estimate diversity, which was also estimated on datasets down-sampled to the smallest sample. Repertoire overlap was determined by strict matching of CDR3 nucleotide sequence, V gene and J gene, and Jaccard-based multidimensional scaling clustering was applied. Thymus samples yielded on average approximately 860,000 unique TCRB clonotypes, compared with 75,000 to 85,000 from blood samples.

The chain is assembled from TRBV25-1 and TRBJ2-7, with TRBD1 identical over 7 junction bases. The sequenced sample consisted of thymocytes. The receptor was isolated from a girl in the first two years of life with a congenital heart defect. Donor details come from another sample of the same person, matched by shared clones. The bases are TGTGCCAACGGACAGGAGAACTACGAGCAGTACTTC. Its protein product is CANGQENYEQYF.